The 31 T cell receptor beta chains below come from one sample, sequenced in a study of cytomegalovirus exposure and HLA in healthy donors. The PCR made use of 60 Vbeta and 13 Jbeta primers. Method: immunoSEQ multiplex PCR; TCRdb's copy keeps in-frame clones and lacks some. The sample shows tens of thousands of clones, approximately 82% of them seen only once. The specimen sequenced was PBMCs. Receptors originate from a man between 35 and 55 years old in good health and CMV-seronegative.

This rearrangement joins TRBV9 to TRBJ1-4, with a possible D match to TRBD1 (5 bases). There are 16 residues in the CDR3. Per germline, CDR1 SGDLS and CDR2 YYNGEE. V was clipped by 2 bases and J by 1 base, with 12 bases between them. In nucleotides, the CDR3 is TGTGCCAGCAGCGTGGGGCCGAGGCAAACTAATGAAAAACTGTTTTTT. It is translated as CASSVGPRQTNEKLFF.

The CDR3 DNA is TGTGCCAGCAGTTTGTGGCAGGGTGACGAGCAGTACTTC. Its protein is CASSLWQGDEQYF. The rearrangement links TRBV27 to TRBJ2-7, with D tentatively TRBD1 (5 bases). The germline gives CDR1 MNHEY, CDR2 SMNVEV (reference sequence). V was shortened by 3 bases and J by 5 bases, with 11 bases between the two germline ends. The CDR3 covers 13 residues.

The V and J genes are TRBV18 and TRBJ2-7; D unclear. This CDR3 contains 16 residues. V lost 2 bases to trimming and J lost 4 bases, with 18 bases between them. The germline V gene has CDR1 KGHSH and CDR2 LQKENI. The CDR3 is CASSPFPDASRYEQYF. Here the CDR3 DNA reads TGTGCCAGCTCACCATTCCCGGATGCAAGCAGGTACGAGCAGTACTTC.

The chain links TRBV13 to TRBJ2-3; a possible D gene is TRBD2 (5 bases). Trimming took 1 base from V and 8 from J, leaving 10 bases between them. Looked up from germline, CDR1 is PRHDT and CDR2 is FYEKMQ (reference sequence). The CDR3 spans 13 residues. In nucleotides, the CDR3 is TGTGCCAGCAGCTTAGCGGATCGGGGTACGCAGTATTTT. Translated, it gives CASSLADRGTQYF.

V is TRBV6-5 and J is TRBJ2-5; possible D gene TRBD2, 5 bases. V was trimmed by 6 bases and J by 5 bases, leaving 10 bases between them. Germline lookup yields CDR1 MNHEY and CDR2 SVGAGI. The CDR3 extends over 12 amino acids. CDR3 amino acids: CASRTNAETQYF. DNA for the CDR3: TGTGCCAGCAGGACTAATGCGGAGACCCAGTACTTC.

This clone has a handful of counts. CDR3 sequence reads: CATSASGALMNTEAFF. Written as DNA, the CDR3 is TGTGCCACCAGCGCGTCAGGGGCCCTTATGAACACTGAAGCTTTCTTT. V and J are TRBV15 and TRBJ1-1, with a weak D call TRBD1 (6 bases). The CDR3 contains 16 residues. Trimming took 5 bases from V and 0 from J, leaving 16 bases between them. Germline CDR1 reads LNHNV; CDR2 reads YYDKDF (reference sequence). The complete variable domain, with remaining parts taken from reference TRBV15 and TRBJ1-1, reads DAMVIQNPRYQVTQFGKPVTLSCSQTLNHNVMYWYQQKSSQAPKLLFHYYDKDFNNEADTPDNFQSRRPNTSFCFLDIRSPGLGDTAMYLCATSASGALMNTEAFFGQGTRLTVV.

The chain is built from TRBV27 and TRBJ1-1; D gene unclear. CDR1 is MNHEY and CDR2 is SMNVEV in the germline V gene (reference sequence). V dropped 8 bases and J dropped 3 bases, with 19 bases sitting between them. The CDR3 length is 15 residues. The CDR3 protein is CASSLAGQFYTEAFF. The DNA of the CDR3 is TGTGCCAGCTCTCTGGCTGGTCAGTTTTACACTGAAGCTTTCTTT.

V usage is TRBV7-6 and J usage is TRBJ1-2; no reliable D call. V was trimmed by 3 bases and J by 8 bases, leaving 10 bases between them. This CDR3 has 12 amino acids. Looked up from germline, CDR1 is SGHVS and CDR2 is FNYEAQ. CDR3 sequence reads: CASSFYTKGYTF. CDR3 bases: TGTGCCAGCAGCTTCTATACGAAGGGCTACACCTTC.

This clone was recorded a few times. The CDR3 DNA sequence: TGTGCCAGCAGTTTATCACGGGGGATGGCTGAAGCTTTCTTT. It encodes CASSLSRGMAEAFF. J is TRBJ1-1 and V is TRBV27, with D tentatively TRBD1 (5 bases). The V gene lost 0 bases and the J gene lost 6 bases, with 11 bases spanning the gap. Germline assignment: CDR1 MNHEY and CDR2 SMNVEV (reference sequence). The CDR3 loop spans 14 amino acids.

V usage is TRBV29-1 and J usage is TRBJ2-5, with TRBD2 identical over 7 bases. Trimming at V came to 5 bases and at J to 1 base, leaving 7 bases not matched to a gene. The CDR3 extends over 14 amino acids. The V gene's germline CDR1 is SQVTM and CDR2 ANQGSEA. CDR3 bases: TGCAGCGTTATAGGACTAGGGGTCCAAGAGACCCAGTACTTC. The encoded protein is CSVIGLGVQETQYF.

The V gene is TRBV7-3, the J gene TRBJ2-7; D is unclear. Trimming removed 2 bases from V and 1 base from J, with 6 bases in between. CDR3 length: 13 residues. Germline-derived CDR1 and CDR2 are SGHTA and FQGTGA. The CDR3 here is CASSLSSSYEQYF. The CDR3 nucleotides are TGTGCCAGCAGCTTATCCAGTTCCTACGAGCAGTACTTC.

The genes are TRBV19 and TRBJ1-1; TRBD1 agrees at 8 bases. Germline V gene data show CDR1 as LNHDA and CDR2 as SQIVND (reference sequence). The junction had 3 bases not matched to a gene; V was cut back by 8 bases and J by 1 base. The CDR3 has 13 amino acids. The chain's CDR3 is CASDRGPNTEAFF. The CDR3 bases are TGTGCCAGTGACAGGGGCCCGAACACTGAAGCTTTCTTT. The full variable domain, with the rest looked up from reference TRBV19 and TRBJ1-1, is DGGITQSPKYLFRKEGQNVTLSCEQNLNHDAMYWYRQDPGQGLRLIYYSQIVNDFQKGDIAEGYSVSREKKESFPLTVTSAQKNPTAFYLCASDRGPNTEAFFGQGTRLTVV.

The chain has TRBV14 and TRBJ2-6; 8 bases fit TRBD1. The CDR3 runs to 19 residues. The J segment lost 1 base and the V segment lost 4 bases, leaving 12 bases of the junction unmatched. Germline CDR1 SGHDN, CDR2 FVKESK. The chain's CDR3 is CASSLNRDRFLSGANVLTF. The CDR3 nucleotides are TGTGCCAGCAGCCTAAACCGGGACAGGTTCTTATCTGGGGCCAACGTCCTGACTTTC.

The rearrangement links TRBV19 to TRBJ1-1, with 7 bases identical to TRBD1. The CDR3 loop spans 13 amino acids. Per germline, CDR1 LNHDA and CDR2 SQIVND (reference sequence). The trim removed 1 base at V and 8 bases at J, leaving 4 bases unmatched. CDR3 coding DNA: TGTGCCAGTAGTATAGCTACGGACAGGGAAGCTTTCTTT. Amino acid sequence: CASSIATDREAFF. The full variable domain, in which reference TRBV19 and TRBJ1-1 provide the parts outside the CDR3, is DGGITQSPKYLFRKEGQNVTLSCEQNLNHDAMYWYRQDPGQGLRLIYYSQIVNDFQKGDIAEGYSVSREKKESFPLTVTSAQKNPTAFYLCASSIATDREAFFGQGTRLTVV.

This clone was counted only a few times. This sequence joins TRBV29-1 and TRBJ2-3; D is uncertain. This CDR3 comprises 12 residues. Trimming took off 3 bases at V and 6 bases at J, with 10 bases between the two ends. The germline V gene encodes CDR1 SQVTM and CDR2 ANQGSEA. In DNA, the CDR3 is TGCAGCGTTGACAGGTCTCAGGATACGCAGTATTTT. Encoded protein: CSVDRSQDTQYF.

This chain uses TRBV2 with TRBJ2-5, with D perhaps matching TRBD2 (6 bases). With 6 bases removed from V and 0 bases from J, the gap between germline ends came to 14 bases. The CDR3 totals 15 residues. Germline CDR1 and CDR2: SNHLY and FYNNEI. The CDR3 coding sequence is TGTGCCAGCAGGGAGGACGCGGGGTACCAAGAGACCCAGTACTTC. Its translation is CASREDAGYQETQYF.

The CDR3 DNA sequence: TGTGCCAGTAGTCCAGGGGCCGGGGTCTCCTACGAGCAGTACTTC. Translating it yields CASSPGAGVSYEQYF. The chain joins TRBV19 to TRBJ2-7; maybe TRBD1 (6 bases). Trimming shortened V by 5 bases and J by 0 bases, and 14 bases separated the two germline ends. The CDR3 covers 15 residues. Germline CDR1 LNHDA, CDR2 SQIVND (reference sequence). The whole variable domain, filled in from reference TRBV19 and TRBJ2-7, reads DGGITQSPKYLFRKEGQNVTLSCEQNLNHDAMYWYRQDPGQGLRLIYYSQIVNDFQKGDIAEGYSVSREKKESFPLTVTSAQKNPTAFYLCASSPGAGVSYEQYFGPGTRLTVT.

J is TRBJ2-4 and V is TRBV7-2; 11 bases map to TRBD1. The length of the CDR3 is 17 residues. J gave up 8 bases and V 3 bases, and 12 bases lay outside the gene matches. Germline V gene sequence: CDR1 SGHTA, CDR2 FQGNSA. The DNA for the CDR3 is TGTGCCAGCAGCTTCGGACAGGGGGCCTCACGGGGTGACATTCAGTACTTC. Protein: CASSFGQGASRGDIQYF.

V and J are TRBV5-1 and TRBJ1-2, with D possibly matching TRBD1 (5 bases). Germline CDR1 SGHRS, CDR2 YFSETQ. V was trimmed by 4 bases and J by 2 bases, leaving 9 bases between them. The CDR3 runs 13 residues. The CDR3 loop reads CASSVQGNYGYTF. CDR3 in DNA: TGCGCCAGCAGCGTCCAGGGCAACTATGGCTACACCTTC.

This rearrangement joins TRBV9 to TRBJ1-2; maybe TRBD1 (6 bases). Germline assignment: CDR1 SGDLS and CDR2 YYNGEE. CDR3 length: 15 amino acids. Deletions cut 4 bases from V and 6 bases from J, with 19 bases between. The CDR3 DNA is TGTGCCAGCAGCCCACCATATGGGGGGGCCGATGGCTACACCTTC. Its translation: CASSPPYGGADGYTF.

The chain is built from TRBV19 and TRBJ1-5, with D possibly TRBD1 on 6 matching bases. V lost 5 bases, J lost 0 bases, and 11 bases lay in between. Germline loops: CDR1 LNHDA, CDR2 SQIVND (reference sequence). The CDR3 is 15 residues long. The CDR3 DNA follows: TGTGCCAGTAGTGTCAGGGGAGATAGCAATCAGCCCCAGCATTTT. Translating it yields CASSVRGDSNQPQHF.

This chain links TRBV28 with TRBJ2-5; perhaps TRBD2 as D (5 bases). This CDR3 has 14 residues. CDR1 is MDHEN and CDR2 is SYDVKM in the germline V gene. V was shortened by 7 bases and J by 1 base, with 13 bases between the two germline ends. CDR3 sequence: CASNRRRAQETQYF. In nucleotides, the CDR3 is TGTGCCAGCAACCGGCGGCGGGCCCAAGAGACCCAGTACTTC.

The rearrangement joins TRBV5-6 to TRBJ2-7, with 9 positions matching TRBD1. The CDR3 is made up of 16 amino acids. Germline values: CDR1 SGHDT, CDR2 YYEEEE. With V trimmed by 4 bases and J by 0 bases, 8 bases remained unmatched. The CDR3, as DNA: TGTGCCAGCAGCGGACTCCGGGACAGGGACTCCTACGAGCAGTACTTC. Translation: CASSGLRDRDSYEQYF.

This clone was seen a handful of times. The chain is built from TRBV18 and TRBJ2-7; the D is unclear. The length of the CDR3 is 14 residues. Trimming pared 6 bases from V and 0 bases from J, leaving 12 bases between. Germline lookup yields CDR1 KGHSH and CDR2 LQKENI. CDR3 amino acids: CASSVDKLSYEQYF. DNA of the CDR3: TGTGCCAGCTCCGTCGACAAGCTCTCCTACGAGCAGTACTTC.

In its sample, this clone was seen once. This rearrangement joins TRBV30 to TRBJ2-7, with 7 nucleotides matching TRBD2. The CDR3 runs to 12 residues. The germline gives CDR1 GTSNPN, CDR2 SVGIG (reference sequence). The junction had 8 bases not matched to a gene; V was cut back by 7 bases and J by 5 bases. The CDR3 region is CAFHRRENEQYF. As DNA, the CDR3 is TGTGCCTTCCACAGGCGGGAGAACGAGCAGTACTTC. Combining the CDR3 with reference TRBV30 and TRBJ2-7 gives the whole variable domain SQTIHQWPATLVQPVGSPLSLECTVEGTSNPNLYWYRQAAGRGLQLLFYSVGIGQISSEVPQNLSASRPQDRQFILSSKKLLLSDSGFYLCAFHRRENEQYFGPGTRLTVT.

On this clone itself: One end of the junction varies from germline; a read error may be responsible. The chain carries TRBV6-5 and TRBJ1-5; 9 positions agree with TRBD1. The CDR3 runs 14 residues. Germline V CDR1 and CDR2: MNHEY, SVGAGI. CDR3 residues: CASRGQGTFQPQNF. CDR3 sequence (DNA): TGTGCCAGCAGGGGACAGGGCACGTTTCAGCCCCAGAATTTT.

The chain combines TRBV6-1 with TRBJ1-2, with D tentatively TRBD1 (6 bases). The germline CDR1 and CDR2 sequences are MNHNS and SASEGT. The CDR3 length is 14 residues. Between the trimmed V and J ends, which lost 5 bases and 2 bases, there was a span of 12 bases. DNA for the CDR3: TGTGCCAGCAGTCCCCGACAGGAGAACTATGGCTACACCTTC. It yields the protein CASSPRQENYGYTF.

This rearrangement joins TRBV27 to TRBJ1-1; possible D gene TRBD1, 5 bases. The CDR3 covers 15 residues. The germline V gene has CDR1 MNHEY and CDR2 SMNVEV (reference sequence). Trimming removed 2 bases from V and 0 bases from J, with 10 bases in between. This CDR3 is CASSLQGRVNTEAFF. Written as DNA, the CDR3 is TGTGCCAGCAGTTTACAGGGCCGTGTGAACACTGAAGCTTTCTTT.

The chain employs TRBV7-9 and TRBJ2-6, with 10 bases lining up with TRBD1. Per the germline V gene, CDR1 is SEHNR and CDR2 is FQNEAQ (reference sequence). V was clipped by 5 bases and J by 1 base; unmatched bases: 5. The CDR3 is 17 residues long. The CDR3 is CASSQRDRGSGANVLTF. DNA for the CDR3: TGTGCCAGCAGCCAACGGGACAGGGGTTCTGGGGCCAACGTCCTGACTTTC.

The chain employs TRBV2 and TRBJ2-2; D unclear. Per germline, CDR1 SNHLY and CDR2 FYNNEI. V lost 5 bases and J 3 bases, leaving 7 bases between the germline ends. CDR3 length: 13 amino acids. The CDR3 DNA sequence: TGTGCCAGCAGTTATCAGGACACCGGGGAGCTGTTTTTT. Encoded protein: CASSYQDTGELFF.

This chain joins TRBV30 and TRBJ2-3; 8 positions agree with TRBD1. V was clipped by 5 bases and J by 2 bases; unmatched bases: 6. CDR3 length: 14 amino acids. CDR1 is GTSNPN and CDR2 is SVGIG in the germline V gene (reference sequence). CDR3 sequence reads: CAWEGQVSTDTQYF. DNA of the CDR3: TGTGCCTGGGAGGGACAGGTGTCCACAGATACGCAGTATTTT.